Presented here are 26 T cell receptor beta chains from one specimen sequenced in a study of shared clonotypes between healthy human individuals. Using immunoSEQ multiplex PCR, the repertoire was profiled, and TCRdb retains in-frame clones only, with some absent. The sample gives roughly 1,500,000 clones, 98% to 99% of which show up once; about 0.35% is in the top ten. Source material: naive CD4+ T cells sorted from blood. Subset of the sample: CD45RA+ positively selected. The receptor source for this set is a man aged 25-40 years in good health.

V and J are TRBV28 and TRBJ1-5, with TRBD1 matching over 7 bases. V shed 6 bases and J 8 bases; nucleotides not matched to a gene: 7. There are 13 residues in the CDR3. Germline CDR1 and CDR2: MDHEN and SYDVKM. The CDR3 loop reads CASSLTGVEPQHF. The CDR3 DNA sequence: TGTGCCAGCAGCCTTACAGGGGTCGAGCCCCAGCATTTT.

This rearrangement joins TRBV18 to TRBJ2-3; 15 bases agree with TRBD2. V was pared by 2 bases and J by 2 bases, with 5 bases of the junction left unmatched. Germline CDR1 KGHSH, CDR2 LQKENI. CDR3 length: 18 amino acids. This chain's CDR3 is CASSPGTSGRRLTDTQYF. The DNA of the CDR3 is TGTGCCAGCTCACCAGGGACTAGCGGGAGGAGACTCACAGATACGCAGTATTTT.

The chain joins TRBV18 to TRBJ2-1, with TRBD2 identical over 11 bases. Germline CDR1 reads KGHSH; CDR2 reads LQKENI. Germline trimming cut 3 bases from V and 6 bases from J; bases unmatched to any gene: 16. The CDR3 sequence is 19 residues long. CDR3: CASSPRPVAGGMVVNEQFF. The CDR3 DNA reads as TGTGCCAGCTCACCCCGGCCCGTAGCGGGAGGGATGGTGGTCAATGAGCAGTTCTTC.

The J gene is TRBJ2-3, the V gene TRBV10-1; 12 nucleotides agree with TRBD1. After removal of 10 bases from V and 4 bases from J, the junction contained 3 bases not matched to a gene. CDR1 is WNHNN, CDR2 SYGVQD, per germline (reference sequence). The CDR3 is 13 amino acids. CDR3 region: CATGTGGSDTQYF. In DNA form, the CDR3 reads TGCGCCACCGGGACAGGGGGCTCAGATACGCAGTATTTT.

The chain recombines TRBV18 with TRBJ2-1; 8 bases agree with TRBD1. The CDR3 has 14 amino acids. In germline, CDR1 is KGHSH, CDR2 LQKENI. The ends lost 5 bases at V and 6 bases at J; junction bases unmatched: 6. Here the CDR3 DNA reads TGTGCCAGCTCAGCCGCAGGGGGCTTCAATGAGCAGTTCTTC. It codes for CASSAAGGFNEQFF.

Written as DNA, the CDR3 is TGTGCCAGCAGCCCCACAGGGGCGACCAATCAGCCCCAGCATTTT. The encoded protein is CASSPTGATNQPQHF. The gene calls are TRBV6-4 and TRBJ1-5; 7 positions agree with TRBD1. This CDR3 has 15 residues. V dropped 6 bases and J dropped 3; count of bases not matched to a gene: 8. CDR1 MRHNA and CDR2 SNTAGT come from the germline V gene.

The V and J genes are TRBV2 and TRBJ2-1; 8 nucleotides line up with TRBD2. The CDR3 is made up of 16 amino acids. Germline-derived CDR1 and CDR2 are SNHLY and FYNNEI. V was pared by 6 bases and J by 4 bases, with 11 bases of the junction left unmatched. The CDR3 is CASSKGRLAYYNEQFF. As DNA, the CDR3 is TGTGCCAGCAGCAAAGGCCGACTAGCGTATTACAATGAGCAGTTCTTC. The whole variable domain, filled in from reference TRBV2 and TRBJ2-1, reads EPEVTQTPSHQVTQMGQEVILRCVPISNHLYFYWYRQILGQKVEFLVSFYNNEISEKSEIFDDQFSVERPDGSNFTLKIRSTKLEDSAMYFCASSKGRLAYYNEQFFGPGTRLTVL.

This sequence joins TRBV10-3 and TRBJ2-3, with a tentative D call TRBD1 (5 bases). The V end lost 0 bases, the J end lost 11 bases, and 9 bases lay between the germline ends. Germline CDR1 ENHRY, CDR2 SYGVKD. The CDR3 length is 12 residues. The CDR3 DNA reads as TGTGCCATCAGTGAGTCGGAAGGGGAGCAGTATTTT. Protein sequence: CAISESEGEQYF.

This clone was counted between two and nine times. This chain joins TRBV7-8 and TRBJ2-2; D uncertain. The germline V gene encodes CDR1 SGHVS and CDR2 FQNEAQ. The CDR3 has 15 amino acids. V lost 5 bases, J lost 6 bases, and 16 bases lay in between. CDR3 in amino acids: CASSPTRVRAGELFF. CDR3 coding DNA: TGTGCCAGCAGCCCCACGCGAGTTAGGGCCGGGGAGCTGTTTTTT.

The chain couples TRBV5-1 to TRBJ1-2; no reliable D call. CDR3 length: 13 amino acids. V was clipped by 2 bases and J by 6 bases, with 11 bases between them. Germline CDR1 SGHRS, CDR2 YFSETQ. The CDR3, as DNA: TGCGCCAGCAGCTTACAGCACGTAGATGGCTACACCTTC. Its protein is CASSLQHVDGYTF.

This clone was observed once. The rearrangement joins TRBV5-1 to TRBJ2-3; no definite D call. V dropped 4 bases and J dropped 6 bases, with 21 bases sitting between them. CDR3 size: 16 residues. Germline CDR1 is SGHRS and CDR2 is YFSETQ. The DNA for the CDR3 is TGCGCCAGCAGCCTGGGCCCCACTAACCCCGGGGATACGCAGTATTTT. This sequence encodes CASSLGPTNPGDTQYF.

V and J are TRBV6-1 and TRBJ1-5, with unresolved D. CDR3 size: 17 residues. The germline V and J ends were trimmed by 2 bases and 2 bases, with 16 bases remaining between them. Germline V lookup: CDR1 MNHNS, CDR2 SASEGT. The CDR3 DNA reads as TGTGCCAGCAGTGAATTATCGCTACCAATTGGCAATCAGCCCCAGCATTTT. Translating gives CASSELSLPIGNQPQHF.

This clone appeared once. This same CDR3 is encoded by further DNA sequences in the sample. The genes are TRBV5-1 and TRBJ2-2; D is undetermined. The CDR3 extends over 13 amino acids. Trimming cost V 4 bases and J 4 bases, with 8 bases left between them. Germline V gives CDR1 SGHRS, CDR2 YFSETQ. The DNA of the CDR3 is TGCGCCAGCAGCCCACTCGCCACCGGGGAGCTGTTTTTT. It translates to CASSPLATGELFF.

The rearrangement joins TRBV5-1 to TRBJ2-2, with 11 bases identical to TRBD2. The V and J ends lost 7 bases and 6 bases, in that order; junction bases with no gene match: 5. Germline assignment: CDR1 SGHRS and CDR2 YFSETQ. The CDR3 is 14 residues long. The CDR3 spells CASGPGLAAGELFF. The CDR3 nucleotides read TGCGCCAGCGGGCCGGGACTAGCGGCCGGGGAGCTGTTTTTT. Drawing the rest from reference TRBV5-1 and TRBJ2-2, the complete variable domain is KAGVTQTPRYLIKTRGQQVTLSCSPISGHRSVSWYQQTPGQGLQFLFEYFSETQRNKGNFPGRFSGRQFSNSRSEMNVSTLELGDSALYLCASGPGLAAGELFFGEGSRLTVL.

CDR3 loop: CASSGPGQGNTEAFF. The CDR3 nucleotides read TGTGCCAGCAGCGGGCCGGGACAGGGAAACACTGAAGCTTTCTTT. The rearrangement links TRBV7-9 to TRBJ1-1, with 9 bases lining up with TRBD1. Per germline, CDR1 SEHNR and CDR2 FQNEAQ (reference sequence). This CDR3 has 15 amino acids. With 5 bases clipped from V and 2 bases from J, the junction kept 6 bases outside the gene matches.

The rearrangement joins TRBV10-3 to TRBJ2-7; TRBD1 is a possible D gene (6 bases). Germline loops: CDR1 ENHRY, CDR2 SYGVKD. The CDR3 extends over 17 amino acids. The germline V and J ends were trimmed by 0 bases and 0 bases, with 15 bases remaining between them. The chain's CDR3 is CAISESNRVSSSYEQYF. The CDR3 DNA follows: TGTGCCATCAGTGAGTCAAACAGGGTTAGTAGCTCCTACGAGCAGTACTTC.

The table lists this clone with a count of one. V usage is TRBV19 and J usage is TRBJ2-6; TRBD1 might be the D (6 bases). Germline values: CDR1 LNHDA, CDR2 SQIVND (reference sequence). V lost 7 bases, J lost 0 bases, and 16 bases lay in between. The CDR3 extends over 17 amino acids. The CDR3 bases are TGTGCCAGTACCAGACTGGGGGCAGACTCTGGGGCCAACGTCCTGACTTTC. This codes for CASTRLGADSGANVLTF.

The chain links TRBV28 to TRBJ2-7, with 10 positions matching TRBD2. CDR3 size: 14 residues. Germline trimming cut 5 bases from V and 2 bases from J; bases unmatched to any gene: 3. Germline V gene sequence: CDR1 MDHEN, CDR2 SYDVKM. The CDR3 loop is CASSPSGSAYEQYF. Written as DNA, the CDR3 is TGTGCCAGCAGTCCTAGCGGGAGTGCCTACGAGCAGTACTTC.

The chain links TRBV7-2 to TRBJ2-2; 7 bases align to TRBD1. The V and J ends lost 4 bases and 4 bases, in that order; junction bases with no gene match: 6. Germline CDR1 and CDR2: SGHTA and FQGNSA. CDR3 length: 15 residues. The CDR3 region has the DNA TGTGCCAGCAGCTCAAGACAGGGTAGCACCGGGGAGCTGTTTTTT. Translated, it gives CASSSRQGSTGELFF.

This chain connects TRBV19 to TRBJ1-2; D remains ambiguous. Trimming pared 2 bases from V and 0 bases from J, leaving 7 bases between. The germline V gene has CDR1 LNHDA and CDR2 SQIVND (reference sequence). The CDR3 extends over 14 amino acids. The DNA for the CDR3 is TGTGCCAGTAGTATATTCCTTTCTAACTATGGCTACACCTTC. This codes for CASSIFLSNYGYTF.

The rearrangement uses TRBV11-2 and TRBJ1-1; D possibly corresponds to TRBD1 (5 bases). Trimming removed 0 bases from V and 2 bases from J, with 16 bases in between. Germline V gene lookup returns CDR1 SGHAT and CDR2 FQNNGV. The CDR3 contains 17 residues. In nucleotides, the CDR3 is TGTGCCAGCAGCTTAGATTGGGGGGGAATGATCAACACTGAAGCTTTCTTT. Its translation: CASSLDWGGMINTEAFF.

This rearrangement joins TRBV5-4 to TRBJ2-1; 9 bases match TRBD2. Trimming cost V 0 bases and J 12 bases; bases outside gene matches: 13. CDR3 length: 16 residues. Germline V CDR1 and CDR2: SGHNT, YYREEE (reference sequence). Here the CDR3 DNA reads TGTGCCAGCAGCTTGGTTAGCGGGAGTGGGGTCGGAAGGCAGTTCTTC. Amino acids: CASSLVSGSGVGRQFF.

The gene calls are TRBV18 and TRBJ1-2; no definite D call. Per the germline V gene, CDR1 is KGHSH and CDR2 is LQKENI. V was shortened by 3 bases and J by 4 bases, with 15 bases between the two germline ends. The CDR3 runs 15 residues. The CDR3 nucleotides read TGTGCCAGCTCACCGACGAGAAGGGATGGCTATGGCTACACCTTC. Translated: CASSPTRRDGYGYTF.

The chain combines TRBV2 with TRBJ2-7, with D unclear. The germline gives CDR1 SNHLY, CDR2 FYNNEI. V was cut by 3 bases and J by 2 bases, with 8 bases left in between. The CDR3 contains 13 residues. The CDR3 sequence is CASSEGPTYEQYF. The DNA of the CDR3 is TGTGCCAGCAGTGAGGGCCCAACCTACGAGCAGTACTTC.

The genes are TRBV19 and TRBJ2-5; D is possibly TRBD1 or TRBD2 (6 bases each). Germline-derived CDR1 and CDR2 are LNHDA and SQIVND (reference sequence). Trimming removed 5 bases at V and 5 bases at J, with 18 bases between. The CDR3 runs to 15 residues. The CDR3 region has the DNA TGTGCCAGTAGTCTCGAGGGGGGTGTACGTGAGACCCAGTACTTC. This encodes CASSLEGGVRETQYF.

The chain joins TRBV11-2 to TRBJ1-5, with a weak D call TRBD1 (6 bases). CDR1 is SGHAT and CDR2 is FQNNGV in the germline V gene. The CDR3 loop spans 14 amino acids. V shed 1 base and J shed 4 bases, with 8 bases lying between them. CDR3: CASSLAGQNQPQHF. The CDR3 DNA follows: TGTGCCAGCAGCTTAGCTGGACAGAATCAGCCCCAGCATTTT.